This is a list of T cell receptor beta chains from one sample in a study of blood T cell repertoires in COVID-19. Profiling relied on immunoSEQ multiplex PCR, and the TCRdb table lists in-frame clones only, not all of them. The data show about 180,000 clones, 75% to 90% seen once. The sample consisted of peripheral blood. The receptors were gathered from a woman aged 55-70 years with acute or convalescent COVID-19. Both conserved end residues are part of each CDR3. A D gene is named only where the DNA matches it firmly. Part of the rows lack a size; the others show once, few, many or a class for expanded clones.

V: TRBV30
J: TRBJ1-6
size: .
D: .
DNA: TGTGCCTGGAGTTCCGGCTCCTATAATTCACCCCTCCACTTT
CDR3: CAWSSGSYNSPLHF

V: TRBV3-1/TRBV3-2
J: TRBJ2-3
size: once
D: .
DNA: TGTGCCAGCAGCCAGGGGACATTCATTCTCACAGATACGCAGTATTTT
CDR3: CASSQGTFILTDTQYF

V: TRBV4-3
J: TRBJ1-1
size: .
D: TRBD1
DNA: TGCGCCAGCAGCCATCGGACAGGGAACACTGAAGCTTTCTTT
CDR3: CASSHRTGNTEAFF

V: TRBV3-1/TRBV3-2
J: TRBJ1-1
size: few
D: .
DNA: TGTGCCAGCAGCCAAGATCCCCGGACTGAAGCTTTCTTT
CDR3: CASSQDPRTEAFF

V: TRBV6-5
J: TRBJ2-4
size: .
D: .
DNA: TGTGCCAGCAGCCTCACAACGACCAAAAACATTCAGTACTTC
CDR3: CASSLTTTKNIQYF

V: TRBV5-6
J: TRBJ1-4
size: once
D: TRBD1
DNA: TGTGCCAGCAGTATACCGGGACAGGGGGCCGGTAATGAAAAACTGTTTTTT
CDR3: CASSIPGQGAGNEKLFF

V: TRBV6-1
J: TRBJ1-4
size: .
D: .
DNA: TGTGCCAGCAGTGAAGCTCCTCCAGGGGAAAAACTGTTTTTT
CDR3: CASSEAPPGEKLFF

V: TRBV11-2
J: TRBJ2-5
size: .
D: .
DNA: TGTGCCAGCAGCTTCCGCAGGGCCCAAGAGACCCAGTACTTC
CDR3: CASSFRRAQETQYF

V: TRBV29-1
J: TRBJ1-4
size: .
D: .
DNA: TGCAGCGTCCCAGTTGCGGGGAACCATGAAAAACTGTTTTTT
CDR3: CSVPVAGNHEKLFF

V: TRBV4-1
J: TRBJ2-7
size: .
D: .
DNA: TGCGCCAGCAGCCATCAGTCGGGGGGCTTCTCCTACGAGCAGTACTTC
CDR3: CASSHQSGGFSYEQYF

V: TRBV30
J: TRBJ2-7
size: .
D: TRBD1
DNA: TGTGCCTGGAGTGTACGGGACAGGGGTTTCGAGCAGTACTTC
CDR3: CAWSVRDRGFEQYF

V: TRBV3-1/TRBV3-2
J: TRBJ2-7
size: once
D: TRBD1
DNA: TGTGCCAGCAGCCACTTAAATCCGGGACAGGGCGAGCAGTACTTC
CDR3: CASSHLNPGQGEQYF

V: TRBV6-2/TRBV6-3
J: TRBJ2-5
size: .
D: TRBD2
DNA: TGTGCCAGCAGTCGAGGACTAGCGGGGAGCCAAGAGACCCAGTACTTC
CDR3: CASSRGLAGSQETQYF

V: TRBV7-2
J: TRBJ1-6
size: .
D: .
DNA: TGTGCCAGCAGCTGGCGGGGGAATTCACCCCTCCACTTT
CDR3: CASSWRGNSPLHF

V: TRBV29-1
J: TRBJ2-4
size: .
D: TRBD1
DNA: TGCAGCGTTGTGGACAGGGGAAACATTCAGTACTTC
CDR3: CSVVDRGNIQYF

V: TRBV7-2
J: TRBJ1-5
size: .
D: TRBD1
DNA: TGTGCCAGCAGCTTAACAGGGGACAATCAGCCCCAGCATTTT
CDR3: CASSLTGDNQPQHF

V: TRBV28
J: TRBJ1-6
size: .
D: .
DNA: TGTGCCAGCAAACCCGATCCGGGAAAGCATAATTCACCCCTCCACTTT
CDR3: CASKPDPGKHNSPLHF

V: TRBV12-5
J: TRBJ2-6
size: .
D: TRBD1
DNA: TGTGCTAGTGGTTTGATCCGACAGGGGGCTTCTGGGGCCAACGTCCTGACTTTC
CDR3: CASGLIRQGASGANVLTF

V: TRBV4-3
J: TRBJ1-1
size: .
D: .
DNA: TGCGCCAGCAGCCAAGGTAAAGCGGAGAACACTGAAGCTTTCTTT
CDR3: CASSQGKAENTEAFF

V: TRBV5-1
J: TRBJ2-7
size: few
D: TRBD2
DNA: TGCGCCAGCAGCTTGGAGTCGGGGGGATCCTACGAGCAGTACTTC
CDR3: CASSLESGGSYEQYF

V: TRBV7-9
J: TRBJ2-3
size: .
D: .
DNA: TGTGCCAGCAGCCCCCAGGGCGCTAGCACAGATACGCAGTATTTT
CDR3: CASSPQGASTDTQYF

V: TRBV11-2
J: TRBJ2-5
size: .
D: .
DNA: TGTGCCAGCAGCTTAGGGATGGGAGAAGAGACCCAGTACTTC
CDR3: CASSLGMGEETQYF

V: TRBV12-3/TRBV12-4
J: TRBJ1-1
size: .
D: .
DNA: TGTGCCAGCAGTTTTGGAGAGAACACTGAAGCTTTCTTT
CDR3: CASSFGENTEAFF

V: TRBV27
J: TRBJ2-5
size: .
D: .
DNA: TGTGCCAGCAGACCCCAAAGCAGGGGTGGAGAGACCCAGTACTTC
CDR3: CASRPQSRGGETQYF

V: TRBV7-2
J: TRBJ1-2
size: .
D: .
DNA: TGTGCCAGCAGCTTAGTTCCAGGTTATGGCTACACCTTC
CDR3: CASSLVPGYGYTF

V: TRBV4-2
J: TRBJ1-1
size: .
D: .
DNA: TGTGCCAGCAGCCCCTCCGACAGGATGAACACTGAAGCTTTCTTT
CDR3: CASSPSDRMNTEAFF

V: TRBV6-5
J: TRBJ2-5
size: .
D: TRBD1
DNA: TGTGCCAGCCATAACATACACAGGGGCCAAGAGACCCAGTACTTC
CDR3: CASHNIHRGQETQYF

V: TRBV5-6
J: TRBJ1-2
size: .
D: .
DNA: TGTGCCAGCAGCCCAGCCATCGGGGCTAACTATGGCTACACCTTC
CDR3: CASSPAIGANYGYTF

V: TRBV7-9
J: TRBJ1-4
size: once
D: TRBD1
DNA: TGTGCCAGCAGCACACAGGGGGGAAAACTGTTTTTT
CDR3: CASSTQGGKLFF

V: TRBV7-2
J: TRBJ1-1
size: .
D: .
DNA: TGTGCCAGCAGCTTAGGTGCAGGGTTGAACACTGAAGCTTTCTTT
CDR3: CASSLGAGLNTEAFF

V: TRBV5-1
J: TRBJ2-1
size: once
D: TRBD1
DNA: TGCGCCAGCAGCCAAGGCAGGACAGGGGGCAATGAGCAGTTCTTC
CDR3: CASSQGRTGGNEQFF

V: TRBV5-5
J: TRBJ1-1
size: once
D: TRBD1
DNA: TGTGCCAGCAGTAAGGTGAGGACAGGGCCACTTGGTACTGAAGCTTTCTTT
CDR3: CASSKVRTGPLGTEAFF

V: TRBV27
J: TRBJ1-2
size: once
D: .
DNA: TGTGCCAGCAGCTTAGTTTCTAATTTGGGGGCTTCTGGCTACACCTTC
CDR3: CASSLVSNLGASGYTF

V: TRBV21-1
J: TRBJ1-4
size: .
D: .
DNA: TGTGCCGGAGGGCGTCGGGAACTGTTTTTT
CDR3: CAGGRRELFF

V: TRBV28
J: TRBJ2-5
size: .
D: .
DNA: TGTGCCAGCAGTCTCGGGACACGAGAGACCCAGTACTTC
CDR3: CASSLGTRETQYF

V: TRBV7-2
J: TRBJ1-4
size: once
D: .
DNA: TGTGCCAGCAGCCCGGGGGGGTCCAATAATGAAAAACTGTTTTTT
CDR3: CASSPGGSNNEKLFF

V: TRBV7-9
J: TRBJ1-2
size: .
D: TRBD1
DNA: TGTGCCAGCAGCTTATTAGTAGACAGGGCCATCTTC
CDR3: CASSLLVDRAIF

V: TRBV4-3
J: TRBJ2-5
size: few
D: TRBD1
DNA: TGCGCCAGCAGCCAAGCAGGGGGCCAAGAGACCCAGTACTTC
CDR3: CASSQAGGQETQYF

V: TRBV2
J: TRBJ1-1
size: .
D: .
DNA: TGTGCCAGCCGGAGTCAGTTGAACACTGAAGCTTTCTTT
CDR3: CASRSQLNTEAFF

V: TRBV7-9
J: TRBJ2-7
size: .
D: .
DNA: TGTGCCAGCAGCTTAAATGACCTAACGCACTACCCCTACGAGCAGTACTTC
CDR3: CASSLNDLTHYPYEQYF

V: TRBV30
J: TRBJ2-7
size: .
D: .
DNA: TGTGCCTGGAGGGGCAGGGGCTACGAGCAGTACTTC
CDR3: CAWRGRGYEQYF

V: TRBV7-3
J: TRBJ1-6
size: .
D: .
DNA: TGTGCCAGCAGCTTAAGGGGAGGGGAGGCGGGGTCACCCCTCCACTTT
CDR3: CASSLRGGEAGSPLHF

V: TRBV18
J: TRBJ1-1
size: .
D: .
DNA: TGTGCCAGCTCGTCTGCCATCGGCGGTCCTGAAGCTTTCTTT
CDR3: CASSSAIGGPEAFF

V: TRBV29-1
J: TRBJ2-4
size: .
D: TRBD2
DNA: TGCAGCGTTGAAAAGGTGGGACTAGCGGGGGGCCAACTAGCCAAAAACATTCAGTACTTC
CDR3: CSVEKVGLAGGQLAKNIQYF

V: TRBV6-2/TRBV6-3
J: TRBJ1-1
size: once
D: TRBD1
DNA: TGTGCCAGCAGTTACAAGCCTCGCTGGGACAGGGGGCAGACTGAAGCTTTCTTT
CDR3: CASSYKPRWDRGQTEAFF

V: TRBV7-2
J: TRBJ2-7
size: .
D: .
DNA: TGTGCCAGCAGGGCTAGCTGGAACTACGAGCAGTACTTC
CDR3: CASRASWNYEQYF

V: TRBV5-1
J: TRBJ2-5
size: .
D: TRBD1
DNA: TGCGCCAGCAGTTTCGGACAGGGCGGTTTTGGAGAGACCCAGTACTTC
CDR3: CASSFGQGGFGETQYF

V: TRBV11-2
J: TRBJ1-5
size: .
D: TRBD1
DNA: TGTGCCAGCAGCCTAAACAGGGGCGCCAATCAGCCCCAGCATTTT
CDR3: CASSLNRGANQPQHF

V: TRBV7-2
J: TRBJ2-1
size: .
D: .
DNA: TGTGCCAGCAGCTTAGGCCTGGCCAATGAGCAGTTCTTC
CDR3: CASSLGLANEQFF